This TCR beta chain was found in a study of T-cell reconstitution after alpha-beta-depleted transplantation in children. TCRbeta library construction was performed incorporating unique molecular identifiers. TCRdb re-called the PCR reads with MiXCR, one entry per CDR3 protein. The sample has over 300,000 distinct CDR3 sequences; over 9% are singletons. This clonotype was counted only a few times. Losses at the gene ends were 3 bases for V and 10 bases for J; bases not matched to a gene: 10. Looked up from germline, CDR1 is DFQATT and CDR2 is SNEGSKA (reference sequence). The CDR3 spans 14 residues. V and J are TRBV20-1 and TRBJ2-1, with 9 bases aligning to TRBD2. The sequenced sample was PBMCs from the stem cell graft donor, obtained from the stem cell graft. The receptor was derived from a human donor who donated a stem cell graft to a child with acute lymphoblastic leukemia. The CDR3 loop reads CSASRGTSFLEQFF. CDR3 bases: TGCAGTGCTAGTCGCGGGACTAGCTTCTTAGAGCAGTTCTTC.